This T cell receptor beta chain was found in a study of shared clonotypes between healthy human individuals. Study-level points and caveats: Estimated richness values were generally larger in naive subsets than in memory subsets.

This clone was picked up many times. The antigen is undetermined. V gave up 4 bases and J gave up 5 bases; unmatched junction bases: 11. The germline gives CDR1 SNHLY, CDR2 FYNNEI. The CDR3 has 16 amino acids. Deep-level assay runs were performed. An approximately 220 ng quantity of DNA, about 30,000 T cell genomes, went into the sorted-subset replicate PCRs. Repertoires were generated with immunoSEQ multiplex PCR, while TCRdb's copy carries only in-frame clones and drops some. This repertoire shows around 1,000,000 clones, 70% to 85% found once; its top ten account for more than 0.85%. All of the donors resided in Nashville, Tennessee, and each was a Caucasian adult.

This clonotype originated in a man aged 18 to 29 in good health. Some clones in this sample may be carry-over from other donors' samples. V is TRBV2 and J is TRBJ1-5; 7 bases agree with TRBD1. Sequenced: memory CD4+ T cells from PBMCs. Subset here: CD45RA-negative fraction. In DNA form, the CDR3 reads TGTGCCAGCAGTGGCTTGTTAGCAGGGGGGGATCAGCCCCAGCATTTT. Amino acids: CASSGLLAGGDQPQHF.